This record concerns one T cell receptor (beta chain) sequence. Antigen specificity is unknown. Germline loops: CDR1 SGHRS, CDR2 YFSETQ. The CDR3 runs to 17 residues. V was clipped by 3 bases and J by 4 bases; unmatched bases: 12. The entry originates in a study of vaccination and CD4 T cells after COVID-19. Study summary: The makeup of the convalescents was six males and four females, two of them Hispanic.

CD4+ T cells that had been cultured provided DNA sequenced with the Oncomine TCR Beta short-read assay. TCRdb used MiXCR to reprocess the PCR reads, holding one entry per CDR3 protein. The sample holds approximately 13,000 distinct CDR3 sequences, roughly 27% seen once. This sample's treatment: 10-day PBMC culture with coronavirus spike peptide pools or control peptides (ViraFEST assay). The chain links TRBV5-1 to TRBJ1-2; TRBD1 matches 10 bases. The receptor was isolated from a human donor who received a COVID-19 vaccine. This specimen was CD4+ T cells from blood, cultured in vitro, taken before SARS-CoV-2 vaccination. CDR3 in DNA: TGCGCCAGCAGCTCGTCCGGGACAGGGGCGGAGGTCTATGGCTACACCTTC. This sequence encodes CASSSSGTGAEVYGYTF.